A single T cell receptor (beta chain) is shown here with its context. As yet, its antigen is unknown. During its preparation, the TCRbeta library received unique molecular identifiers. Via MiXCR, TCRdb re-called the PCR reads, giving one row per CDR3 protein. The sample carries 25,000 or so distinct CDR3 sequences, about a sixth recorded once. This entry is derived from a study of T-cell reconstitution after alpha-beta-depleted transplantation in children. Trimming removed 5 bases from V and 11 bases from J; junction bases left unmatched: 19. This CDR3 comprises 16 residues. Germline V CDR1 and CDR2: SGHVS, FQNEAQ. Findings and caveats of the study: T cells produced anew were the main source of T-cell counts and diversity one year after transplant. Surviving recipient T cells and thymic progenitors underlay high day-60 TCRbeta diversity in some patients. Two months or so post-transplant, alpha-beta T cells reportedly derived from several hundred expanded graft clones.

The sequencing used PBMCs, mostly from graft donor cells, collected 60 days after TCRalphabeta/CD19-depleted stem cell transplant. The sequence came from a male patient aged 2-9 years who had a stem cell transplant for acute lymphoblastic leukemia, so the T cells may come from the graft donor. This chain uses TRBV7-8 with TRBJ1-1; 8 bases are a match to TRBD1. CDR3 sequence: CASSPLTGDLTGTAFF. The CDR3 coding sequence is TGTGCCAGCAGCCCCTTGACAGGGGACTTAACAGGGACGGCTTTCTTT. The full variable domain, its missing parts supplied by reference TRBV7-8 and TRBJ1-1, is GAGVSQSPRYKVAKRGQDVALRCDPISGHVSLFWYQQALGQGPEFLTYFQNEAQLDKSGLPSDRFFAERPEGSVSTLKIQRTQQEDSAVYLCASSPLTGDLTGTAFFGQGTRLTVV.